In this sample, the clone carrying this T cell receptor beta chain turned up a few times. Its antigen is undetermined. The sample comes from a study of beta chain features in type 1 diabetes. General observations from the study: Type 1 diabetes patients had TCRB CDR3s that were shorter (moderately but significantly so) in all four CD4+ subsets.

Every bit of the isolated RNA underwent reverse transcription, so sequencing read expressed TCRB transcripts. Assay used: immunoSEQ multiplex PCR; TCRdb lists only in-frame clones, some missing. The sample contains about 140,000 clones, 6.9% of which appear only once. V dropped 0 bases and J dropped 4 bases, with 11 bases sitting between them. The CDR3 extends over 15 amino acids. Germline V gene lookup returns CDR1 LGHNA and CDR2 YSLEER. The V gene is TRBV4-3, the J gene TRBJ2-3; D might be TRBD1 (5 bases). The sample taken for sequencing was central memory CD4+ T cells from blood. This receptor was taken from a woman aged 25 to 45 in good health. CDR3 DNA: TGCGCCAGCAGCCAAGATAGGTTAGGGGCAGATACGCAGTATTTT. Translated, it gives CASSQDRLGADTQYF.